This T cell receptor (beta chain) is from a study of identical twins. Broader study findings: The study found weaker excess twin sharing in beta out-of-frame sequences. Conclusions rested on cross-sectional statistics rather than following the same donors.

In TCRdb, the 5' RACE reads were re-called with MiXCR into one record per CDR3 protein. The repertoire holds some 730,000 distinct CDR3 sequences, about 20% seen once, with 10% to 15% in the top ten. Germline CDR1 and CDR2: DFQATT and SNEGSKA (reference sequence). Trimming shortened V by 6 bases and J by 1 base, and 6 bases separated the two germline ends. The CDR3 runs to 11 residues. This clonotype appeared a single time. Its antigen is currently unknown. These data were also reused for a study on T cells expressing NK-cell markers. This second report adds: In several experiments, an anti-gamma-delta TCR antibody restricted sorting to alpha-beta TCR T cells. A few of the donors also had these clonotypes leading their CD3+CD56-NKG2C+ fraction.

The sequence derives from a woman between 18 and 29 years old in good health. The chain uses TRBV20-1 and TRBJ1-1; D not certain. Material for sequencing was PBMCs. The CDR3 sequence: CSADGNTEAFF. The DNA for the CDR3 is TGCAGTGCAGACGGGAACACTGAAGCTTTCTTT.